The entry below describes one T cell receptor (beta chain). Its matching antigen is unknown. This CDR3 contains 15 residues. V lost 6 bases and J 2 bases, leaving 15 bases between the germline ends. Germline V gene data show CDR1 as KGHDR and CDR2 as SFDVKD. Template switching by 5'RACE produced TCR cDNA, adding a universal primer site and UMIs. TCRdb re-called the 5' RACE reads through MiXCR, storing one row per CDR3 protein. The table has 150,000 to 200,000 distinct CDR3 sequences, over 7% seen once. This sample stems from a study of T cells after yellow fever vaccination. Regarding the study as a whole: Though weaker, the secondary response peaked faster, on day 5 versus 15. Clones from primary vaccination mostly reappeared after the booster (around 96% CD4, under 90% CD8).

Source: CD8+ T cells sorted from PBMCs, taken 45 days after the yellow fever booster vaccination. The source of this sequence is a man aged 18 to 29 who received the YFV17D yellow fever vaccine. The chain employs TRBV24-1 and TRBJ2-5; D remains unclear. The CDR3 sequence: CATSFQEKVQETQYF. The DNA of the CDR3 is TGTGCCACCAGTTTCCAGGAGAAGGTGCAAGAGACCCAGTACTTC.